What follows are 9 T cell receptor beta chains derived from one specimen sequenced in a study of control samples from healthy donors and cancer patients. The method was immunoSEQ multiplex PCR; TCRdb's version includes in-frame clones alone and lacks a portion of them. The listing contains 150,000 to 200,000 clones. The specimen sequenced was blood. The receptors shown here come from a woman in her 30s in good health.

V usage is TRBV25-1 and J usage is TRBJ1-1; 8 bases align to TRBD1. The V gene's germline CDR1 is MGHDK and CDR2 SYGVNS. Trimming cost V 3 bases and J 6 bases; bases outside gene matches: 15. CDR3 length: 17 amino acids. CDR3 loop: CASSDLQGAGARAEAFF. CDR3 nucleotide sequence: TGTGCCAGCAGTGACCTGCAGGGGGCAGGGGCAAGAGCTGAAGCTTTCTTT.

This sequence joins TRBV6-5 and TRBJ2-5, with 8 bases fitting TRBD1. The trim removed 6 bases at V and 0 bases at J, leaving 6 bases unmatched. The CDR3 contains 15 residues. The germline gives CDR1 MNHEY, CDR2 SVGAGI. The CDR3 protein is CASRPGQADQETQYF. DNA of the CDR3: TGTGCCAGCAGGCCGGGACAGGCCGACCAAGAGACCCAGTACTTC.

Notes on this clone: This CDR3 is also generated by other DNA sequences in the sample. CDR3 region: CASSLGRAANQPQHF. In nucleotides, the CDR3 is TGTGCCAGCAGCTTAGGACGGGCCGCCAATCAGCCCCAGCATTTT. V and J are TRBV7-8 and TRBJ1-5; D remains unclear. The CDR3 length is 15 residues. Trimming removed 1 base from V and 3 bases from J, with 10 bases in between. Germline values: CDR1 SGHVS, CDR2 FQNEAQ.

This chain links TRBV6-2 or TRBV6-3 with TRBJ1-5; TRBD1 matches at 7 bases. Looked up from germline, CDR1 is MNHEY and CDR2 is SVGEGT. The CDR3 runs to 14 residues. The J segment lost 2 bases and the V segment lost 6 bases, leaving 4 bases of the junction unmatched. In DNA, the CDR3 is TGTGCCAGCAGCAGACAGGGCGGCAATCAGCCCCAGCATTTT. Protein product: CASSRQGGNQPQHF.

This chain uses TRBV3-1 (or the pseudogene TRBV3-2) with TRBJ1-5; D is unclear. CDR3 size: 16 residues. V was shortened by 2 bases and J by 3 bases, with 14 bases between the two germline ends. CDR1 LGHDT and CDR2 YNNKEL come from the germline V gene (reference sequence). The CDR3, as DNA: TGTGCCAGCAGCCAATCCTCGGGGTCCGTCAATCAGCCCCAGCATTTT. Translating it yields CASSQSSGSVNQPQHF.

Written as DNA, the CDR3 is TGTGCCAGCAGCTCAGGGGTGAGAAACACTGAAGCTTTCTTT. Translation gives CASSSGVRNTEAFF. V and J are TRBV9 and TRBJ1-1; D might be TRBD1 (6 bases). Deletions cut 4 bases from V and 2 bases from J, with 12 bases between. The CDR3 is 14 residues long. Germline V gives CDR1 SGDLS, CDR2 YYNGEE.

The V call is TRBV6-5, the J call TRBJ2-5; 13 nucleotides match TRBD2. The trim removed 8 bases at V and 1 base at J, leaving 4 bases unmatched. The CDR3 contains 15 residues. Germline V gene data show CDR1 as MNHEY and CDR2 as SVGAGI. The chain's CDR3 is CASGRLAGGQETQYF. The CDR3 bases are TGTGCCAGCGGCCGACTAGCGGGGGGCCAAGAGACCCAGTACTTC.

The rearrangement joins TRBV6-5 to TRBJ2-5; 13 bases fit TRBD2. CDR3 size: 16 residues. CDR1 is MNHEY, CDR2 SVGAGI, per germline. V shed 4 bases and J 5 bases; nucleotides not matched to a gene: 7. In DNA, the CDR3 is TGTGCCAGCAGTTTGGGACTAGCGGGGATAGGGGAGACCCAGTACTTC. Translating gives CASSLGLAGIGETQYF.

The chain recombines TRBV6-2 or TRBV6-3 with TRBJ2-3; D is undetermined. The CDR3 runs 12 residues. The V and J ends lost 6 bases and 5 bases respectively, with 9 bases between them. Looked up from germline, CDR1 is MNHEY and CDR2 is SVGEGT. The CDR3, as DNA: TGTGCCAGCAGCGATCCAGGAGATACGCAGTATTTT. Translating gives CASSDPGDTQYF.